These T cell receptor beta chains were read from a single sample in a study of blood T cell repertoires in COVID-19. TCRdb's table, derived via immunoSEQ multiplex PCR, lists solely in-frame clones and lacks some. The profile shows roughly 140,000 clones, around 83% of them singletons. The source material was peripheral blood. Receptors originate from an older woman with COVID-19, enrolled during active disease. Both conserved end residues are part of each CDR3. Fields, in order: clone size, V gene, J gene, CDR3 protein. For some rows the clone size is stated as once, few or many, or as a class when expanded; others skip it.

clone size: -; V gene: TRBV5-1; J gene: TRBJ2-7; CDR3 protein: CASSTSSYEQYF
clone size: -; V gene: TRBV5-6; J gene: TRBJ2-6; CDR3 protein: CASSLVDRGRANVLTF
clone size: -; V gene: TRBV11-3; J gene: TRBJ2-2; CDR3 protein: CASSFRTGGLTGELFF
clone size: -; V gene: TRBV19; J gene: TRBJ1-6; CDR3 protein: CASSRQGNYNSPLHF
clone size: -; V gene: TRBV11-2; J gene: TRBJ1-1; CDR3 protein: CASSLDGAAEAFF
clone size: -; V gene: TRBV19; J gene: TRBJ1-3; CDR3 protein: CASSSLGFVSGNTIYF
clone size: -; V gene: TRBV9; J gene: TRBJ1-1; CDR3 protein: CASSRGGENTEAFF
clone size: -; V gene: TRBV5-1; J gene: TRBJ2-2; CDR3 protein: CASSSGLAGESVSGELFF
clone size: -; V gene: TRBV6-1; J gene: TRBJ1-4; CDR3 protein: CASSELGTGVYGEKLFF
clone size: -; V gene: TRBV5-5; J gene: TRBJ2-2; CDR3 protein: CASSFRDSNTGELFF
clone size: -; V gene: TRBV18; J gene: TRBJ2-3; CDR3 protein: CASSPYSSGRAGSADTQYF
clone size: -; V gene: TRBV14; J gene: TRBJ1-1; CDR3 protein: CASSLAGAEAFF
clone size: -; V gene: TRBV5-1; J gene: TRBJ1-1; CDR3 protein: CASRLQGTNTEAFF
clone size: -; V gene: TRBV5-8; J gene: TRBJ2-3; CDR3 protein: CASSLDGGSTDTQYF
clone size: -; V gene: TRBV20-1; J gene: TRBJ2-4; CDR3 protein: CSASRGGLALAKNIQYF
clone size: once; V gene: TRBV27; J gene: TRBJ1-2; CDR3 protein: CASSRTGGYYGYTF
clone size: -; V gene: TRBV5-4; J gene: TRBJ1-1; CDR3 protein: CASSLGQIEAFF
clone size: -; V gene: TRBV6-4; J gene: TRBJ2-3; CDR3 protein: CASSETQGSDTQYF
clone size: once; V gene: TRBV7-2; J gene: TRBJ2-1; CDR3 protein: CASSLAGGRGYEQFF
clone size: -; V gene: TRBV9; J gene: TRBJ1-5; CDR3 protein: CASSAVDSSNQPQHF
clone size: -; V gene: TRBV9; J gene: TRBJ2-1; CDR3 protein: CASSAGTGGLREQFF
clone size: -; V gene: TRBV28; J gene: TRBJ1-5; CDR3 protein: CATIQGGSSQPQHF
clone size: -; V gene: TRBV5-8; J gene: TRBJ1-2; CDR3 protein: CASRGGQYGYTF
clone size: -; V gene: TRBV5-1; J gene: TRBJ2-5; CDR3 protein: CASMGLAGPQETQYF
clone size: -; V gene: TRBV24-1; J gene: TRBJ2-5; CDR3 protein: CATSDPRVGQGAAKETQYF
clone size: -; V gene: TRBV12-3/TRBV12-4; J gene: TRBJ1-2; CDR3 protein: CASSFRLGYTF
clone size: -; V gene: TRBV25-1; J gene: TRBJ1-2; CDR3 protein: CASSEFGDREGFFF
clone size: -; V gene: TRBV5-3; J gene: TRBJ1-5; CDR3 protein: CARSFDRGLRQPQHF
clone size: -; V gene: TRBV7-3; J gene: TRBJ2-6; CDR3 protein: CASSLVHSGANVLTF
clone size: -; V gene: TRBV11-2; J gene: TRBJ1-6; CDR3 protein: CASSLVNAGSYNSPLHF
clone size: once; V gene: TRBV10-3; J gene: TRBJ1-2; CDR3 protein: CAISWDRGRGGYTF
clone size: -; V gene: TRBV28; J gene: TRBJ2-1; CDR3 protein: CASSPPGLAGNEQFF
clone size: -; V gene: TRBV11-2; J gene: TRBJ2-3; CDR3 protein: CASSLDRGPDTQYF